The T cell receptor (beta chain) described here comes from a study of cytomegalovirus exposure and HLA in healthy donors. Study context: Of some 410 genotyped donors, roughly 81% grouped in the Caucasian-associated ancestry cluster.

The V segment lost 7 bases and the J segment 2 bases; nucleotides outside the gene matches: 7. The CDR3 is 16 residues long. Germline V gene lookup returns CDR1 MNHEY and CDR2 SMNVEV (reference sequence). In regard to this clone: Its antigen is not identified.

The PCR contained 60 Vbeta and 13 Jbeta primers. Produced via immunoSEQ multiplex PCR; TCRdb's table is partial and in-frame only. Of 200,000 or so clones in the sample, 82% were seen once. Study observations and caveats: Later findings reportedly placed an Asian-associated ancestry cluster below the roughly 700-donor mean for N-insertions. Several of the most significant clusters were apparently associated with common viral pathogens in a later analysis. With DRB1 most and HLA-C fewest, TCR association rates differed between HLA loci in a later analysis.

The V gene is TRBV27, the J gene TRBJ2-3; 12 nucleotides line up with TRBD2. Specimen: PBMCs. The clonotype was recovered from a middle-aged woman in good health and CMV-seronegative. DNA for the CDR3: TGTGCCAGCACCCCCGGACTAGCGGGGTTCACAGATACGCAGTATTTT. Encoded protein: CASTPGLAGFTDTQYF.